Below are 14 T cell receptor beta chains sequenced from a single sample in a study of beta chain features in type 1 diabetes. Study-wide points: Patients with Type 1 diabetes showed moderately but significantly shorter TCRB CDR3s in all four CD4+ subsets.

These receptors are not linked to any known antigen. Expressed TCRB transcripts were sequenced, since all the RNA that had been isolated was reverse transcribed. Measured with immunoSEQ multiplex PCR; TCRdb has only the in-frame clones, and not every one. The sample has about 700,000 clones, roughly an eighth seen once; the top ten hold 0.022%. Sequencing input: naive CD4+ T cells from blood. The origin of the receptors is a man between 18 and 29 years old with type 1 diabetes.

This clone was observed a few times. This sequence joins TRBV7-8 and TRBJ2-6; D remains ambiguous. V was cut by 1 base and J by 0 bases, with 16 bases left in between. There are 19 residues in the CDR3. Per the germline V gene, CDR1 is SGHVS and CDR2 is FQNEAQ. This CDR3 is CASSLGGREVPSGANVLTF. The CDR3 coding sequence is TGTGCCAGCAGCTTAGGTGGCAGAGAGGTACCCTCTGGGGCCAACGTCCTGACTTTC.

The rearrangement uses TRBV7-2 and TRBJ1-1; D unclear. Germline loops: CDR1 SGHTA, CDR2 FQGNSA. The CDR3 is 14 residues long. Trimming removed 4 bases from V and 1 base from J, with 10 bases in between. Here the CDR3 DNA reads TGTGCCAGCAGCTCCCCGGGAACGAACACTGAAGCTTTCTTT. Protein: CASSSPGTNTEAFF. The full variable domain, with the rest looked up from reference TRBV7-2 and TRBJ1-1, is GAGVSQSPSNKVTEKGKDVELRCDPISGHTALYWYRQSLGQGLEFLIYFQGNSAPDKSGLPSDRFSAERTGGSVSTLTIQRTQQEDSAVYLCASSSPGTNTEAFFGQGTRLTVV.

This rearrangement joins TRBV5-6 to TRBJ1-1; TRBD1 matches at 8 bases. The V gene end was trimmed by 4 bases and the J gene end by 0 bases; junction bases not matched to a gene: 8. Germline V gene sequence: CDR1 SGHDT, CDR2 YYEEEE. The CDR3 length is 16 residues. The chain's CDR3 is CASSQAPDRVNTEAFF. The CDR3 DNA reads TGTGCCAGCAGCCAGGCCCCGGACAGGGTGAACACTGAAGCTTTCTTT.

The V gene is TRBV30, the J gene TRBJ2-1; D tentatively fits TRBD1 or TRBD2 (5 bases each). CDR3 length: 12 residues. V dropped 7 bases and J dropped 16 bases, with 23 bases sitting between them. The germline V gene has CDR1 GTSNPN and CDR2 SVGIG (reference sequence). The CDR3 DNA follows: TGTGCCTCTAGCCCCGGGGTAGGGGATCTCTTCTTC. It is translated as CASSPGVGDLFF.

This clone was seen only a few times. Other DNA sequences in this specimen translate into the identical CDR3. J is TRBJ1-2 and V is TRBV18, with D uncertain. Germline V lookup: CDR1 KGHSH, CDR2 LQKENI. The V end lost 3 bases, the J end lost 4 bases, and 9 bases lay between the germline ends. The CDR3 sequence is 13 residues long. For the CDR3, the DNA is TGTGCCAGCTCACCGTCCGGTACCTATGGCTACACCTTC. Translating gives CASSPSGTYGYTF. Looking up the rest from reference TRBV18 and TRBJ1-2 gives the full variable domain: NAGVMQNPRHLVRRRGQEARLRCSPMKGHSHVYWYRQLPEEGLKFMVYLQKENIIDESGMPKERFSAEFPKEGPSILRIQQVVRGDSAAYFCASSPSGTYGYTFGSGTRLTVV.

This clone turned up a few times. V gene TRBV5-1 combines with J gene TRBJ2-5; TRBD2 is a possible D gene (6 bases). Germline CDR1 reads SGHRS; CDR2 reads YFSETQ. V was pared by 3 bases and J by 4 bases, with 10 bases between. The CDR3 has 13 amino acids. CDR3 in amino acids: CASSSGVPETQYF. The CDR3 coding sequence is TGCGCCAGCAGCTCGGGAGTACCAGAGACCCAGTACTTC.

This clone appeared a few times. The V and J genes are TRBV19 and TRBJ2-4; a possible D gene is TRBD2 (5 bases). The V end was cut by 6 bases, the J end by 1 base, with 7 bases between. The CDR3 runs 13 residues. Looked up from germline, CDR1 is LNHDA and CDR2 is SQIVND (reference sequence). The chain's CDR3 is CASSGEAKNIQYF. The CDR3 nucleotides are TGTGCCAGTAGCGGGGAGGCCAAAAACATTCAGTACTTC.

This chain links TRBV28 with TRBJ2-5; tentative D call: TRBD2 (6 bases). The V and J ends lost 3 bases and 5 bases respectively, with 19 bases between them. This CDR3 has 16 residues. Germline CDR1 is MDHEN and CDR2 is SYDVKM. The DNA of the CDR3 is TGTGCCAGCAGTTTCCCGTTAGGTGGCGGAGGGGAGACCCAGTACTTC. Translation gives CASSFPLGGGGETQYF.

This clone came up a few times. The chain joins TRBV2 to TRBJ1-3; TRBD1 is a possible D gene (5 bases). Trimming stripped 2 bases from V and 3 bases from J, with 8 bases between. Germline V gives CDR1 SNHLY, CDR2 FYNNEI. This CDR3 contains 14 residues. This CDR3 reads CASSERTLGNTIYF. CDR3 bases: TGTGCCAGCAGTGAAAGGACACTTGGAAACACCATATATTTT.

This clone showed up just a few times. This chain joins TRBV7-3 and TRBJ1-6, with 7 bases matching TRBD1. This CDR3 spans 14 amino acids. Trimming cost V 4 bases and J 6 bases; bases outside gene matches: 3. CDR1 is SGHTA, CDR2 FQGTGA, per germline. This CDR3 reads CASSSGTANSPLHF. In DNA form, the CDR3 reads TGTGCCAGCAGCTCCGGGACAGCTAATTCACCCCTCCACTTT.

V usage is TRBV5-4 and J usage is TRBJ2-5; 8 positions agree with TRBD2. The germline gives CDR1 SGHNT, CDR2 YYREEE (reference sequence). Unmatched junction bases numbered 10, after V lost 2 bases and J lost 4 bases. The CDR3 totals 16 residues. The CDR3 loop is CASSFLSGGAPETQYF. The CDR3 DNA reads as TGTGCCAGCAGCTTCCTCTCCGGGGGGGCTCCAGAGACCCAGTACTTC.

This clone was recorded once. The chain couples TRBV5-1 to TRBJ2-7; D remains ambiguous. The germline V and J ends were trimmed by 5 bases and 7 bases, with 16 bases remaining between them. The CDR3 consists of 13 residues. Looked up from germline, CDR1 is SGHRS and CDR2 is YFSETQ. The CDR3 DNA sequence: TGCGCCAGCAGAGAGGACGGCTTTGGGGAGCAGTACTTC. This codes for CASREDGFGEQYF.

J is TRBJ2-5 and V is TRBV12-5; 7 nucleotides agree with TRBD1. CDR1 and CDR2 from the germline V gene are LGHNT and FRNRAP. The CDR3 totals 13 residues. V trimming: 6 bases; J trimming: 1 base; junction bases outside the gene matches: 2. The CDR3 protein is CASGGDSQETQYF. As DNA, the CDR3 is TGTGCTAGTGGGGGGGACAGCCAAGAGACCCAGTACTTC.

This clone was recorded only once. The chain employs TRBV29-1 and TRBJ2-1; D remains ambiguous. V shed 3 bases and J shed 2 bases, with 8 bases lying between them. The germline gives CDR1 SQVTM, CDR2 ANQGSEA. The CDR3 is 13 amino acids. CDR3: CSVDTTPYNEQFF. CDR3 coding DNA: TGCAGCGTTGATACGACTCCCTACAATGAGCAGTTCTTC.